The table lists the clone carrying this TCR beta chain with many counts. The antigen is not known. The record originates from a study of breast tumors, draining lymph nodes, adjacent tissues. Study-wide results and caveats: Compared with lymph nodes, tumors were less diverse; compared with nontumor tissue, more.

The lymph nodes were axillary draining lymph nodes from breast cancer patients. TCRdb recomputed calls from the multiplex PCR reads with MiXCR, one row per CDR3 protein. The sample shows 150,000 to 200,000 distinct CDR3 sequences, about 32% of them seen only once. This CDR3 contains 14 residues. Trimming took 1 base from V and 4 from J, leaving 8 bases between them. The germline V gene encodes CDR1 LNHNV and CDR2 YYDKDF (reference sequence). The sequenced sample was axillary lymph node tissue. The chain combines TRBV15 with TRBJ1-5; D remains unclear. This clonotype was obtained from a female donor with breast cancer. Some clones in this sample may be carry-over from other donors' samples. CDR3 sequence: CATSRAGGNQPQHF. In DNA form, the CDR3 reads TGTGCCACCAGCAGAGCAGGAGGGAATCAGCCCCAGCATTTT.